This T cell receptor (beta chain) is drawn from a study of T cell responses to AZD1222 COVID-19 vaccine. Clones were sequenced by immunoSEQ multiplex PCR, and TCRdb holds only the in-frame ones, with some missing. Here the sample spans 150,000 to 180,000 clones, roughly 90% being singletons. CDR1 SEHNR and CDR2 FQNEAQ come from the germline V gene (reference sequence). The CDR3 is 15 residues long. The V end was cut by 3 bases, the J end by 0 bases, with 9 bases between. Concerning this clone itself: Its antigen is still unknown.

Study-level points and caveats: Spike-specific TCR breadth rose after two AZD1222 doses, and depth rose as well. Baseline serology detected seropositivity in only six AZD1222 recipients.

Sequenced here: peripheral blood, sampled on day 0 of AZD1222 vaccination. This chain links TRBV7-9 with TRBJ2-1; D might be TRBD2 (6 bases). This TCR was recovered from an adult in good health. The CDR3 DNA is TGTGCCAGCAGCTTGGACGGGGGCTCCTACAATGAGCAGTTCTTC. This translates into CASSLDGGSYNEQFF.